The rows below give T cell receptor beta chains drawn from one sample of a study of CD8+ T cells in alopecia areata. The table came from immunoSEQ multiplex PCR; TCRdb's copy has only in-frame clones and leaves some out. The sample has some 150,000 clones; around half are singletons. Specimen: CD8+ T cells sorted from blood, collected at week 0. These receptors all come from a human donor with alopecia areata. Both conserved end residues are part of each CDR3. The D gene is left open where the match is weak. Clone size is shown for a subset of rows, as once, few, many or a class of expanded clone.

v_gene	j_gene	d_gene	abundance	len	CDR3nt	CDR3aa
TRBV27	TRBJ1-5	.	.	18	TGTGCCAGCAGTTCAACCCCCGACGCTATCTATAGCAATCAGCCCCAGCATTTT	CASSSTPDAIYSNQPQHF
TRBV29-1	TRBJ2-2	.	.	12	TGCAGCGGGACAGCCGACACCGGGGAGCTGTTTTTT	CSGTADTGELFF
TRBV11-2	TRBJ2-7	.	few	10	TGTGCCAGCGGACCATACGAGCAGTACTTC	CASGPYEQYF
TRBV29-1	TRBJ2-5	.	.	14	TGCAGCGTTGATTCCAGGACAGAGCAAGAGACCCAGTACTTC	CSVDSRTEQETQYF
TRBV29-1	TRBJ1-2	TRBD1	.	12	TGCAGCGTCCTGACCGCCACAGGGGACTACACCTTC	CSVLTATGDYTF
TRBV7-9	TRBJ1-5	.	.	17	TGTGCCAGCAGCGCCCTCCGTTTGGGAGATAGCAATCAGCCCCAGCATTTT	CASSALRLGDSNQPQHF
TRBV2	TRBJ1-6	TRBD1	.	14	TGTGCCAGCAGGGCGACAGGGCAAGACTCACCCCTCCACTTT	CASRATGQDSPLHF
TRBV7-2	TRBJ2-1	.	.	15	TGTGCCAGCAGCAAAAAAGATAGCTCCTACAATGAGCAGTTCTTC	CASSKKDSSYNEQFF
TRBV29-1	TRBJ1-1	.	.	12	TGCAGCGTTGACGGGAGGGGGTCTGAAGCTTTCTTT	CSVDGRGSEAFF
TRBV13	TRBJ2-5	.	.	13	TGTGCCAGCAGTCCAGGGGATTGGGAGACCCAGTACTTC	CASSPGDWETQYF
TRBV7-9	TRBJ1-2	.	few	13	TGTGCCAGCAGCTTAGGCAACAGCTATGGCTACACCTTC	CASSLGNSYGYTF
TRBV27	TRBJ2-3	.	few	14	TGTGCCAGCAGTCTTCGGGACAGCACAGATACGCAGTATTTT	CASSLRDSTDTQYF
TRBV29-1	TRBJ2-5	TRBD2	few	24	TGCAGCGTCGATGGCCTCCGGGGACAGGGTCGGACGGCGTCTAGCGGGGGGCCGGGTGAGACCCAGTACTTC	CSVDGLRGQGRTASSGGPGETQYF
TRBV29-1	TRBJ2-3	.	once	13	TGCAGCGTTTATGGAGATGGGACAGATACGCAGTATTTT	CSVYGDGTDTQYF
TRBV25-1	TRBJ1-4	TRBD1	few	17	TGTGCCAGCAGTGGCCTAAGACCGGGACAGACTTATGAAAAACTGTTTTTT	CASSGLRPGQTYEKLFF
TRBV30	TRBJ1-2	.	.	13	TGTGCCTGGAGTGGGGACGGTAGTTATGGCTACACCTTC	CAWSGDGSYGYTF
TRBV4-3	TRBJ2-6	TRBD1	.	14	TGCGCCAGCAGCCAAGCGACAGGGGAGAACGTCCTGACTTTC	CASSQATGENVLTF
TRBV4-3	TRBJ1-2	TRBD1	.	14	TGCGCCAGCAGCCCTGGGCGGACAGGGTATGGCTACACCTTC	CASSPGRTGYGYTF
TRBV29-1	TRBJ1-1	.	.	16	TGCAGCGTTGAACCCCCGGGCAGGAGAGCGAACACTGAAGCTTTCTTT	CSVEPPGRRANTEAFF